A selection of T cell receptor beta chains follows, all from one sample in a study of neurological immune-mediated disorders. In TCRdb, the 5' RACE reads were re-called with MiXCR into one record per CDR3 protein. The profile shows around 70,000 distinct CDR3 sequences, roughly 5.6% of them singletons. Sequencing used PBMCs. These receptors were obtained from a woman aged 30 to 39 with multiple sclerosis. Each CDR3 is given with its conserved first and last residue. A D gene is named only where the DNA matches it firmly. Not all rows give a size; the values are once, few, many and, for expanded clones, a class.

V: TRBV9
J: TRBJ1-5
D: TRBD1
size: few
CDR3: CATRQGSGRNQPQNF
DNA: TGTGCCACCCGACAGGGGAGTGGTCGCAATCAGCCCCAGAATTTT

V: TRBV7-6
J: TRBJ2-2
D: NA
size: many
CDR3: CASRGGLTGELFF
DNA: TGTGCCAGCAGAGGGGGATTAACCGGGGAGCTGTTTTTT

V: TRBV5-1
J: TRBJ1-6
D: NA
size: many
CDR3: CASSLAVVGDSPLNF
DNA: TGCGCCAGCAGCTTGGCTGTAGTGGGTGATTCACCCCTCAACTTT

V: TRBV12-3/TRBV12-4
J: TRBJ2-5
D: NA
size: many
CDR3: CASSPGMGAKETQYF
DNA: TGTGCCAGCAGCCCCGGGATGGGGGCAAAAGAGACCCAGTACTTC

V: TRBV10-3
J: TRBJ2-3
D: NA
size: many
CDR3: CAISGGSSRAQYF
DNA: TGTGCCATCAGCGGTGGGAGTTCGAGAGCGCAGTATTTT

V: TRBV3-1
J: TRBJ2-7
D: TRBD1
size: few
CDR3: CASSQDRVYEQYF
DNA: TGTGCCAGCAGCCAGGACAGGGTCTACGAGCAGTACTTC

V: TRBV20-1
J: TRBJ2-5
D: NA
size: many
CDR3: CSASPTAIQETQYF
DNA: TGCAGTGCGAGCCCGACAGCGATCCAAGAGACCCAGTACTTC

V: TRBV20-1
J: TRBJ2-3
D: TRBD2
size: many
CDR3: CSARDPGLAITDTQYF
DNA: TGCAGTGCTAGAGACCCGGGACTAGCGATAACAGATACGCAGTATTTT

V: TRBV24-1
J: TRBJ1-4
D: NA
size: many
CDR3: CATSDLPGTLNEKLFF
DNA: TGTGCCACCAGTGATTTGCCAGGGACCCTTAATGAAAAACTGTTTTTT

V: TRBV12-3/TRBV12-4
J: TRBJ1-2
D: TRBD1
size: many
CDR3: CASSYGQGNYGYTF
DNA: TGTGCCAGCAGTTATGGACAGGGGAACTATGGCTACACCTTC

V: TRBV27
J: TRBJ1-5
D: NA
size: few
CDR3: CASSGTAPSNQPQHF
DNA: TGTGCCAGCAGTGGTACGGCCCCTAGCAATCAGCCCCAGCATTTT

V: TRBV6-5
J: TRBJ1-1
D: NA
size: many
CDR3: CASSYPEGGPAFF
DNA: TGTGCCAGCAGTTATCCCGAGGGTGGCCCAGCTTTCTTT

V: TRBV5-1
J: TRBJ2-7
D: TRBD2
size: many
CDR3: CASTLAGHLSYEQYF
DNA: TGCGCCAGCACCTTAGCGGGACACCTTTCCTACGAGCAGTACTTC

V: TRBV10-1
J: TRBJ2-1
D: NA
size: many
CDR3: CASSGGTAESREQFF
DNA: TGCGCCAGCAGTGGAGGGACCGCCGAATCACGGGAGCAGTTCTTC

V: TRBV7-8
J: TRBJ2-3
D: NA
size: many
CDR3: CASSLATDTQYF
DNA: TGTGCCAGCAGCTTAGCGACCGATACGCAGTATTTT

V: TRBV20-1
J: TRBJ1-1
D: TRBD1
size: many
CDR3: CSATGGIEAFF
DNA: TGCAGTGCTACAGGGGGCATCGAAGCTTTCTTT

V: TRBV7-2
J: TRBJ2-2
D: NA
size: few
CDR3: CASSPSGRNTGELFF
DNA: TGTGCTAGCAGCCCGTCAGGGAGGAACACCGGGGAGCTGTTTTTT

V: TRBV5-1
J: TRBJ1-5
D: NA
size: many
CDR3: CASSLGSGSNQPQHF
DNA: TGCGCCAGCAGCTTGGGATCGGGGAGCAATCAGCCCCAGCATTTT

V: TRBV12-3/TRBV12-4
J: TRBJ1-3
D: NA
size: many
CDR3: CASRRPGSGNTIYF
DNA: TGTGCCAGCAGGCGGCCGGGCTCTGGAAACACCATATATTTT

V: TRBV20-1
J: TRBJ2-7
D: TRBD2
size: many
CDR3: CSARNPSGSSYEQYF
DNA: TGCAGTGCTAGAAACCCTAGCGGGAGCTCCTACGAGCAGTACTTC

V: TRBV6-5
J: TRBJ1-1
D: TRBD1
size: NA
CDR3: CASSYPGQGSTEAFF
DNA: TGTGCCAGCAGTTACCCTGGACAGGGGAGCACTGAAGCTTTCTTT

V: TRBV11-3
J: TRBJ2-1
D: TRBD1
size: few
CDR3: CASSSRQGAGSYNEQFF
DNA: TGTGCCAGCAGCTCCAGACAGGGGGCGGGATCCTACAATGAGCAGTTCTTC

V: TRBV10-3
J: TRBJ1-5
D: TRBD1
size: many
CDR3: CAISESPRGDQPQHF
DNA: TGTGCCATCAGTGAGTCGCCCAGGGGGGACCAGCCCCAGCATTTT

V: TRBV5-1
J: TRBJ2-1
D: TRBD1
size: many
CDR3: CASSPTGVGDNEQFF
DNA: TGCGCCAGCAGCCCGACAGGGGTCGGGGACAATGAGCAGTTCTTC

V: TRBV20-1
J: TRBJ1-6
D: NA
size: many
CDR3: CSARVGADSPLNF
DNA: TGCAGTGCCAGGGTGGGGGCCGATTCACCCCTCAACTTT

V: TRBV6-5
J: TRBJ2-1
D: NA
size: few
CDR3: CASSSGGTPYNEQFF
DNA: TGTGCCAGCAGTTCAGGGGGGACTCCCTACAATGAGCAGTTCTTC

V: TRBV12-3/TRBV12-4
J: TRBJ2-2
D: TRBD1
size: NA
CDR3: CASSPYTGTGPGELFF
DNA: TGTGCCAGCAGTCCCTACACCGGGACAGGGCCCGGGGAGCTGTTTTTT

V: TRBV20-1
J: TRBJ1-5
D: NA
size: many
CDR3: CSAINSNQPQHF
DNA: TGCAGTGCTATCAATAGCAATCAGCCCCAGCATTTT

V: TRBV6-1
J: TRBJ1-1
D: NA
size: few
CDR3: CASKGVGAEAFF
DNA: TGTGCCAGCAAGGGGGTCGGGGCTGAAGCTTTCTTT

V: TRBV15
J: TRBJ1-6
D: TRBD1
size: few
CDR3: CATSRDRGTGASPLHF
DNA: TGTGCCACCAGCAGAGATCGGGGGACAGGCGCTTCACCCCTCCACTTT

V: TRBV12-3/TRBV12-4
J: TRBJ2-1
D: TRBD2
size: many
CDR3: CASSFRGEYNEQFF
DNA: TGTGCCAGCAGTTTTCGGGGGGAGTACAATGAGCAGTTCTTC

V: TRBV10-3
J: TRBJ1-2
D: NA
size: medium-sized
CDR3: CAIRGDGPTYGYTF
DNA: TGTGCCATCAGGGGGGACGGGCCGACCTATGGCTACACCTTC

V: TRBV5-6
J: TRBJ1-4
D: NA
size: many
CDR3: CASSLRGFNEKLFF
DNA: TGTGCCAGCAGCTTGCGGGGTTTCAATGAAAAACTGTTTTTT

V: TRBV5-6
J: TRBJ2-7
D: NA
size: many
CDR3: CASSPATGGGSYEQYF
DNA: TGTGCCAGCAGCCCAGCCACAGGGGGAGGGTCCTACGAGCAGTACTTC

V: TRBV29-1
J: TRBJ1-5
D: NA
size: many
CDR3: CSVAGQQNQPQNF
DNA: TGCAGCGTTGCTGGACAGCAAAATCAGCCCCAGAATTTT

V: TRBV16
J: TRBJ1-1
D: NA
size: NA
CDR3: CASSQSVSMNTEAFF
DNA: TGTGCCAGCAGCCAATCGGTTTCTATGAACACTGAAGCTTTCTTT

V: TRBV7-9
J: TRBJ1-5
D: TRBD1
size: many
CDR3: CASSLGTGENQPQHF
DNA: TGTGCCAGCAGCTTAGGGACAGGGGAGAATCAGCCCCAGCATTTT

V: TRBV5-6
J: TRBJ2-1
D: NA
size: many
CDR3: CASSFGTDNEQFF
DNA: TGTGCCAGCAGCTTCGGAACAGACAATGAGCAGTTCTTC

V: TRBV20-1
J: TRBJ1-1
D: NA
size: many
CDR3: CSASRTVNTEAFF
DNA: TGCAGTGCTAGCCGGACCGTGAACACTGAAGCTTTCTTT

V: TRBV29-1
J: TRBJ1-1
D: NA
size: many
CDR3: CSVGQNTEAFF
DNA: TGCAGCGTTGGACAGAACACTGAAGCTTTCTTT

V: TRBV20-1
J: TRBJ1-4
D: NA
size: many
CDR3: CSAGRRGYNEKLFF
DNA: TGCAGTGCCGGACGGCGGGGCTATAATGAAAAACTGTTTTTT

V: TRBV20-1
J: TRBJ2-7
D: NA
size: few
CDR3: CSARDSEWSSYEQYF
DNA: TGCAGTGCTAGAGACTCGGAGTGGAGCTCCTACGAGCAGTACTTC

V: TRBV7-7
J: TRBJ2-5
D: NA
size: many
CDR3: CASSSGIGTKGTQYF
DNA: TGTGCTAGCAGCTCCGGGATAGGCACGAAAGGGACCCAGTACTTC

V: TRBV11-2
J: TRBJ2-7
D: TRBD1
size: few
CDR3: CASSLVGTGDIEEQYF
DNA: TGTGCCAGCAGCTTAGTCGGGACAGGGGACATAGAAGAGCAGTACTTC

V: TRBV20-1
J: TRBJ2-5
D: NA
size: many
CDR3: CSGLRLRGARGTQYF
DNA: TGCAGTGGTTTGAGACTGCGGGGCGCAAGAGGGACCCAGTACTTC

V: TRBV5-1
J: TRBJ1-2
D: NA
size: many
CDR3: CASSLQETSYGYTF
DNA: TGCGCCAGCAGCTTACAGGAGACCAGCTATGGCTACACCTTC

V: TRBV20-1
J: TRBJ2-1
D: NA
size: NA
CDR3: CSAKPVGHTREQFF
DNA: TGCAGTGCTAAACCCGTGGGACACACCCGTGAGCAGTTCTTC

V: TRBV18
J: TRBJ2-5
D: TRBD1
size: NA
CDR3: CASSPRTGRETQYF
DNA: TGTGCCAGCTCACCGAGGACAGGGAGGGAGACCCAGTACTTC

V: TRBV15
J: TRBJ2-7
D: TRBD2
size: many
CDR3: CATSRLAGETYEQYF
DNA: TGTGCCACCAGCAGACTAGCGGGGGAGACCTACGAGCAGTACTTC

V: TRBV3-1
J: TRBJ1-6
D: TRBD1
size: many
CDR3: CASSQDWTGENSPLNF
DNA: TGTGCCAGCAGCCAAGATTGGACAGGGGAAAATTCACCCCTCAACTTT

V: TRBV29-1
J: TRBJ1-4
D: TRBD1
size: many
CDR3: CSVEVQGATNEKLFF
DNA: TGCAGCGTTGAAGTGCAGGGGGCCACTAATGAAAAACTGTTTTTT

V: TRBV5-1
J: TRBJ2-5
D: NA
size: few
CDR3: CASSLGQLQETQYF
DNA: TGCGCCAGCAGCTTGGGGCAGCTCCAAGAGACCCAGTACTTC

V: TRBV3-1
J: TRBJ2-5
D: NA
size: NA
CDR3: CASSQGGRETQYF
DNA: TGTGCCAGCAGCCAAGGGGGCCGGGAGACCCAGTACTTC

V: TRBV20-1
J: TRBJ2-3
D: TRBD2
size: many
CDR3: CSCGGASTDTQYF
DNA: TGCTCCTGCGGGGGGGCTAGCACAGATACGCAGTATTTT

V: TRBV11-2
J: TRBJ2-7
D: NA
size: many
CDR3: CASTGTQTWEQYF
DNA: TGTGCCAGCACCGGGACACAAACATGGGAGCAGTACTTC

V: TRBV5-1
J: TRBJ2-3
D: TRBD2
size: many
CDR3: CASSATSGGDTQYF
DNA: TGCGCCAGCAGCGCAACTAGCGGGGGAGATACGCAGTATTTT

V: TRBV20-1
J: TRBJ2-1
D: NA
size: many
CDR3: CSASDESSYNEQFF
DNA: TGCAGTGCTTCCGACGAAAGCTCCTACAATGAGCAGTTCTTC

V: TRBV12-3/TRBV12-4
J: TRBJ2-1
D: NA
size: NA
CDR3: CASSFGVWSYNEQFF
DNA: TGTGCCAGCAGTTTCGGGGTATGGTCCTACAATGAGCAGTTCTTC

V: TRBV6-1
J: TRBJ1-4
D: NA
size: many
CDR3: CASSDLPGTAEKLFF
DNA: TGTGCCAGCAGTGATTTACCCGGGACGGCGGAAAAACTGTTTTTT

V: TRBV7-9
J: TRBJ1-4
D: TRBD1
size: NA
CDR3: CASSLQDREAPNEKLFF
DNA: TGTGCCAGCAGCTTGCAGGACAGGGAAGCCCCTAATGAAAAACTGTTTTTT